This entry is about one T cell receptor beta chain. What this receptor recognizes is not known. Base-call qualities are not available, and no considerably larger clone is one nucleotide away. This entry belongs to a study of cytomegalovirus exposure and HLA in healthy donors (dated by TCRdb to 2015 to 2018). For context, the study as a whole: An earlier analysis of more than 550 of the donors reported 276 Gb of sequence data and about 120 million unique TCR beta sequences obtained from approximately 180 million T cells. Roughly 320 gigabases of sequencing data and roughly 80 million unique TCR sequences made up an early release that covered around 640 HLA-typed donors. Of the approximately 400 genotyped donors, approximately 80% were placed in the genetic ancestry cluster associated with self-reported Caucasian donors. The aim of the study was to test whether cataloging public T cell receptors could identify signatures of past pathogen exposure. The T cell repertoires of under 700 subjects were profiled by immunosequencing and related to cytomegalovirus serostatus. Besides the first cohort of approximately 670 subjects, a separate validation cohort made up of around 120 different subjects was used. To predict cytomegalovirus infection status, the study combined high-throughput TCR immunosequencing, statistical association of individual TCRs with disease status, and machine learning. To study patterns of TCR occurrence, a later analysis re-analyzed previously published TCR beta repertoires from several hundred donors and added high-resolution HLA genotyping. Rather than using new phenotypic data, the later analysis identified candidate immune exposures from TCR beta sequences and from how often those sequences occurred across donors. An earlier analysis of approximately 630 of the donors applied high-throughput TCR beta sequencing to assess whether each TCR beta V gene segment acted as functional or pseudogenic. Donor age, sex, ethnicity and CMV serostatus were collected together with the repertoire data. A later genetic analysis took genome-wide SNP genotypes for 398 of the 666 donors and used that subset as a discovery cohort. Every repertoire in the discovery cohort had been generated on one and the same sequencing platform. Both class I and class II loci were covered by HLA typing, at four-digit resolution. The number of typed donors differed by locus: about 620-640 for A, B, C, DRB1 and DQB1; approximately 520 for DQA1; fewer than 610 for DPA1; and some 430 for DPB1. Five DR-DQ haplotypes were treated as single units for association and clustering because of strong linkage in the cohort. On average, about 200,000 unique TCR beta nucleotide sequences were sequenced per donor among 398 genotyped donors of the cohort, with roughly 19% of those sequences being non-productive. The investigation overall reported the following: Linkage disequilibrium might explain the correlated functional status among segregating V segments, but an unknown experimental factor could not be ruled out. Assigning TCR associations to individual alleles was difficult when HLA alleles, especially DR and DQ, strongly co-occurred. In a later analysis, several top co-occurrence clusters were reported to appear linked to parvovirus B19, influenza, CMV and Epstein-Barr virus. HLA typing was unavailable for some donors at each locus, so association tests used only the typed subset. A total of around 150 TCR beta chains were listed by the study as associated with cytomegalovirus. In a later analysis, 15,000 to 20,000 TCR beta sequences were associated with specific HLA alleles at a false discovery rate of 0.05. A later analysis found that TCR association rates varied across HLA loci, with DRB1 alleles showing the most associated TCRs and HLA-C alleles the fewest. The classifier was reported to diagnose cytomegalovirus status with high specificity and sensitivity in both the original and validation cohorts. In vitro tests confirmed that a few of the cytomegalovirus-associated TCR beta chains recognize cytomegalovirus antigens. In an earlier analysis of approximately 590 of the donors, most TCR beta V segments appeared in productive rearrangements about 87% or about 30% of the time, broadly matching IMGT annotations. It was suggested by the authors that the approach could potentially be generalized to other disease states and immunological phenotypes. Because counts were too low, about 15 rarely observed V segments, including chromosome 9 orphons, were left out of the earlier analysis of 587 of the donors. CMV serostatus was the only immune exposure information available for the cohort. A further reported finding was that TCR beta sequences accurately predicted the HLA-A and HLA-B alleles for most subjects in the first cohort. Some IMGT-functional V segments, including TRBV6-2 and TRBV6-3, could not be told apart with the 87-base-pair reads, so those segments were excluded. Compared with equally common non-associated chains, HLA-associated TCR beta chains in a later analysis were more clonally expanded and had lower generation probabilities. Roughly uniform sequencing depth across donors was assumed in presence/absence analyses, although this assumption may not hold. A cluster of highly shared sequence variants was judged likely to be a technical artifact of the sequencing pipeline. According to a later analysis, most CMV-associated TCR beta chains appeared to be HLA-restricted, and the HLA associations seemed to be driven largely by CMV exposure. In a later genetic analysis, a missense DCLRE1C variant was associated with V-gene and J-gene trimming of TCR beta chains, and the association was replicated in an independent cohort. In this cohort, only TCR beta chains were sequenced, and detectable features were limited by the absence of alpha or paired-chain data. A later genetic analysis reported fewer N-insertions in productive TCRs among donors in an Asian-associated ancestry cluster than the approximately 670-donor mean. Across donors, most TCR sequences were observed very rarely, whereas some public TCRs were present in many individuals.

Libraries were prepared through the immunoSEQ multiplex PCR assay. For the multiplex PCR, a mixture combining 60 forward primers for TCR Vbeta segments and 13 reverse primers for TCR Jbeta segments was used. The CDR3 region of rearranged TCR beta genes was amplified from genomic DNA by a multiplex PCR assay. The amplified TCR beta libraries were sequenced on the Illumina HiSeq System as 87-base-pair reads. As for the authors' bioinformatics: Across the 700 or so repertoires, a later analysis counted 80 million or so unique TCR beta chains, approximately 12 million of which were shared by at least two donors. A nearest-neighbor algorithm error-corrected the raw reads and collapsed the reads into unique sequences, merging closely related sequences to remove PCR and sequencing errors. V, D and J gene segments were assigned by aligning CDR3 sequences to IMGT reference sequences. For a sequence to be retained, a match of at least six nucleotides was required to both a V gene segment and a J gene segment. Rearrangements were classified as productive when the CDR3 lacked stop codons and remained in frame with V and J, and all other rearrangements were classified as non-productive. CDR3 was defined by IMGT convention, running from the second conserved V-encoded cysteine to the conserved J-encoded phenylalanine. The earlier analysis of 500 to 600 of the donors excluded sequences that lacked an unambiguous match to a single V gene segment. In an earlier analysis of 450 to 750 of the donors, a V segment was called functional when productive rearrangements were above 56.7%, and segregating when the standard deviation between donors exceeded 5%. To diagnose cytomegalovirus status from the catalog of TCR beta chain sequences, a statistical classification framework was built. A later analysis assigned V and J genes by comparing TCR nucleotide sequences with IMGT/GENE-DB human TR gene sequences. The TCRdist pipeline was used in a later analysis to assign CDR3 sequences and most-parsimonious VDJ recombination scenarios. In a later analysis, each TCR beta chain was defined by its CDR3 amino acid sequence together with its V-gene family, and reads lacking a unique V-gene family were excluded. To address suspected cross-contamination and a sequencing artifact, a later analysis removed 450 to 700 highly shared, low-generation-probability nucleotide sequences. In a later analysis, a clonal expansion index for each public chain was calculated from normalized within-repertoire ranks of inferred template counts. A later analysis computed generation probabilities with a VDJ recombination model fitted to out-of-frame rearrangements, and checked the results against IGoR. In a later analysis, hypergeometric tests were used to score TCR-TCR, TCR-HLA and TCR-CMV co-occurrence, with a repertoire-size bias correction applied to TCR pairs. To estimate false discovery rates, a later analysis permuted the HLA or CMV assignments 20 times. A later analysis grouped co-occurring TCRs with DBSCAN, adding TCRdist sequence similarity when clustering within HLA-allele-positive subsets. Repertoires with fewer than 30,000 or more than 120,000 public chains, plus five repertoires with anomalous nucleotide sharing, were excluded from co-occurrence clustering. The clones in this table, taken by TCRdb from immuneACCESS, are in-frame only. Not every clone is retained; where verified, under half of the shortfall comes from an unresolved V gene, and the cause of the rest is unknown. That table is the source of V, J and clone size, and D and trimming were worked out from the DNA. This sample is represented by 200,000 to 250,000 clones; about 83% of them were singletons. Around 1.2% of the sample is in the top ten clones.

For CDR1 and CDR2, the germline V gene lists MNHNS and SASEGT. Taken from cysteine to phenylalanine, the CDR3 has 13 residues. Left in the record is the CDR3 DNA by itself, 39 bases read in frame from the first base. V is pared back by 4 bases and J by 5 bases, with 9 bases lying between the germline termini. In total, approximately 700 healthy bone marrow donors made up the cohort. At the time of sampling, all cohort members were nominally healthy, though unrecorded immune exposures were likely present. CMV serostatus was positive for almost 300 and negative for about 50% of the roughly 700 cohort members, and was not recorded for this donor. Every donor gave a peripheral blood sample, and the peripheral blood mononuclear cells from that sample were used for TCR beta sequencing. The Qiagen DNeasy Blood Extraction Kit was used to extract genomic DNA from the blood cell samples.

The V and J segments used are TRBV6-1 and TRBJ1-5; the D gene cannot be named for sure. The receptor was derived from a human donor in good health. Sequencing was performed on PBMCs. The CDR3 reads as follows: CASSVHVDQPQHF. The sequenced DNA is TGTGCCAGCAGTGTCCATGTAGATCAGCCCCAGCATTTT.